This TCR beta chain was documented in a study of early T cells in non-severe SARS-CoV-2 infection. Looking at the study overall: Chains were unpaired, as sequencing was done on bulk RNA from unsorted whole blood.

Study-wide points: Private and CD4 specificities were missed by VDJdb matching, skewed to anti-spike CD8.

This clonotype was detected many times. The antigen is not known. Attachment of unique molecular identifiers to individual cDNA molecules was performed. MiXCR was run by TCRdb on the 5' RACE reads, yielding one entry per CDR3 protein. The table has tens of thousands of distinct CDR3 sequences, roughly 6.5% seen once. V lost 3 bases, J lost 7 bases, and 9 bases lay in between. The germline gives CDR1 WSHSY, CDR2 SAAADI. There are 13 residues in the CDR3. The J gene is TRBJ2-2, the V gene TRBV10-2, with a possible D match to TRBD1 (5 bases). The sequenced material came from whole blood. The sequence derives from an adult who was a healthcare worker with PCR-confirmed SARS-CoV-2 infection or an uninfected control (not recorded which). Written as DNA, the CDR3 is TGCGCCAGCAGTGATTTCAGGGACGGGGAGCTGTTTTTT. It codes for CASSDFRDGELFF.